This entry concerns a single T cell receptor beta chain. This sample stems from a study of cytomegalovirus exposure and HLA in healthy donors. The CDR3 length is 15 residues. V dropped 4 bases and J dropped 0 bases, with 7 bases sitting between them. The V gene's germline CDR1 is LNHDA and CDR2 SQIVND (reference sequence). The PCR employed 60 Vbeta primers together with 13 Jbeta primers. The assay was immunoSEQ multiplex PCR, and TCRdb's table has in-frame clones only and misses some. The table has about 38,000 clones, 66% seen once. This rearrangement joins TRBV19 to TRBJ2-6; D call uncertain. The sample comprised PBMCs. The receptor was isolated from a man over 45 in good health and CMV-seropositive. The CDR3 region is CASSTGYSGANVLTF. The CDR3 nucleotides are TGTGCCAGTAGTACCGGGTACTCTGGGGCCAACGTCCTGACTTTC.